This T cell receptor (beta chain) was captured by sequencing in a study of T cell responses to AZD1222 COVID-19 vaccine. Data came from immunoSEQ multiplex PCR; TCRdb stores just in-frame clones and leaves some out. This sample has approximately 200,000 clones, with almost 95% found just once. A word on this clone: What it binds is not known.

Findings and caveats of the study: Spike-specific TCR breadth and depth grew following two AZD1222 doses.

Per germline, CDR1 SEHNR and CDR2 FQNEAQ (reference sequence). This CDR3 has 14 amino acids. V trimming: 8 bases; J trimming: 2 bases; junction bases outside the gene matches: 7. This TCR was recovered from an adult in good health. The chain has TRBV7-9 and TRBJ2-7, with 9 nucleotides matching TRBD1. The starting material was peripheral blood, obtained on day 0 of AZD1222 vaccination. The chain's CDR3 is CASSGGQGPYEQYF. The CDR3 nucleotides are TGTGCCAGCTCGGGGGGACAGGGACCCTACGAGCAGTACTTC.